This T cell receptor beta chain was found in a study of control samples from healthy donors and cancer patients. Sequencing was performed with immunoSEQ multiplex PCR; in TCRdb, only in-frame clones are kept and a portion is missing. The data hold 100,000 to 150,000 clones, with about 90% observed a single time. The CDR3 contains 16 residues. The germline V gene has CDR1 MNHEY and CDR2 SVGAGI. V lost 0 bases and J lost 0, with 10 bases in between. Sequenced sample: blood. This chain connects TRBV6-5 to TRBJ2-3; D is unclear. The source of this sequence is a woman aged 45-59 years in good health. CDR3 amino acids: CASSYSWAVSTDTQYF. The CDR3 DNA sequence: TGTGCCAGCAGTTACTCGTGGGCAGTGAGCACAGATACGCAGTATTTT.